This T cell receptor (beta chain) was found in a study of cytomegalovirus exposure and HLA in healthy donors. This clone appeared a single time. Its antigen is unidentified. PCR amplification relied on 60 Vbeta primers (plus 13 Jbeta primers). The repertoire was sequenced with immunoSEQ multiplex PCR; TCRdb's copy has only in-frame clones and lacks some. The sample contains 130,000 or so clones, 77% of which appear only once. Findings and caveats of the study: Later analysis placed DRB1 highest and HLA-C lowest in TCR association rates, which differed by HLA locus.

Germline loops: CDR1 MNHEY, CDR2 SVGAGI. CDR3 length equals 12 residues. V lost 6 bases to trimming and J lost 6 bases, with 8 bases between them. Sequences were obtained from PBMCs. The sequence was collected from a female donor in good health and CMV-seronegative. The chain recombines TRBV6-5 with TRBJ2-2; D gene unclear. The DNA of the CDR3 is TGTGCCAGCAGGGCCCCTGCCGGGGAGCTGTTTTTT. This translates into CASRAPAGELFF.